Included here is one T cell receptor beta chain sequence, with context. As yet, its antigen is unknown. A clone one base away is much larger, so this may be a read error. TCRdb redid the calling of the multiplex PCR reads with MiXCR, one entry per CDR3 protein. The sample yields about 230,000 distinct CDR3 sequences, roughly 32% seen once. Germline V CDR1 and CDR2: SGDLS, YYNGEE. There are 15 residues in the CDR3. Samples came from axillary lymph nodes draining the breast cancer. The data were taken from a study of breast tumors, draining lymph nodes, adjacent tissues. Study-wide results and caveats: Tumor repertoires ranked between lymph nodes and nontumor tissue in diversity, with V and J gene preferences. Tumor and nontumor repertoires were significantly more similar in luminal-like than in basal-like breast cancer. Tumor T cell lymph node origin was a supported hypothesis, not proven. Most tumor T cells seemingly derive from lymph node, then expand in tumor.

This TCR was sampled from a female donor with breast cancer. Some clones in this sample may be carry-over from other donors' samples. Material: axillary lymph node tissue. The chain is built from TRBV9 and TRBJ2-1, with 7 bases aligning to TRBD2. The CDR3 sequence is CASSPQTSFLDEPFF. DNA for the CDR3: TGTGCCAGCAGCCCACAGACTAGCTTTCTCGATGAGCCGTTCTTC.